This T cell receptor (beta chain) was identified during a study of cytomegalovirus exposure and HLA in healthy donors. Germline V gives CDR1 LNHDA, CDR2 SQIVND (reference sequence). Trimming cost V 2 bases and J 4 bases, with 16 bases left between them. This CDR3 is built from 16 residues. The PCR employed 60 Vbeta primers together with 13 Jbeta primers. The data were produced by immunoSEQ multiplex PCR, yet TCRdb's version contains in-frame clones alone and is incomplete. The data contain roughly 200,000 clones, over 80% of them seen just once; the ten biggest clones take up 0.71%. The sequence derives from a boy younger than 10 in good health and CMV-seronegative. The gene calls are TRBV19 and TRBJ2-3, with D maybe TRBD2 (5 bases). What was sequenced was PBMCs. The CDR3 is CASSISGSGGPDTQYF. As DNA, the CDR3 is TGTGCCAGTAGTATATCGGGCAGCGGAGGCCCAGATACGCAGTATTTT. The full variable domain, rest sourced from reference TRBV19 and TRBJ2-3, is DGGITQSPKYLFRKEGQNVTLSCEQNLNHDAMYWYRQDPGQGLRLIYYSQIVNDFQKGDIAEGYSVSREKKESFPLTVTSAQKNPTAFYLCASSISGSGGPDTQYFGPGTRLTVL.